This entry lists 11 T cell receptor beta chains sequenced from one sample in a study of human thymus T cells. Repertoires were generated with immunoSEQ multiplex PCR, while TCRdb's copy carries only in-frame clones and drops some. This table has roughly 77,000 clones, around 95% appearing once. During corrective heart surgery, resections were taken, and the thymus tissue came from them. The sample was thymus tissue. These receptors all come from a girl less than two years old with a congenital heart defect but otherwise immunologically healthy.

This clone was recorded only once. This sequence joins TRBV6-1 and TRBJ1-3; D is uncertain. The CDR3 is 14 amino acids. The V end lost 6 bases, the J end lost 7 bases, and 16 bases lay between the germline ends. Germline CDR1 is MNHNS and CDR2 is SASEGT. The CDR3 reads CASRNIKGKNTIYF. CDR3 DNA sequence: TGTGCCAGCAGGAACATCAAGGGTAAGAACACCATATATTTT.

The chain links TRBV5-1 to TRBJ2-3; D gene unclear. Trimming shortened V by 2 bases and J by 0 bases, and 7 bases separated the two germline ends. The CDR3 extends over 14 amino acids. Germline values: CDR1 SGHRS, CDR2 YFSETQ. The CDR3 nucleotides read TGCGCCAGCAGCTTCCATAGAAGCACAGATACGCAGTATTTT. Translation gives CASSFHRSTDTQYF.

The chain is built from TRBV7-2 and TRBJ2-3; the match to TRBD1 covers 10 bases. Germline V gene sequence: CDR1 SGHTA, CDR2 FQGNSA. The CDR3 loop spans 19 amino acids. J was trimmed by 3 bases and V by 0 bases; bases with no gene match: 12. This chain's CDR3 is CASSLARGQGTLGTDTQYF. In DNA form, the CDR3 reads TGTGCCAGCAGCTTAGCGCGGGGACAGGGGACCTTGGGAACAGATACGCAGTATTTT.

The chain joins TRBV29-1 to TRBJ2-5; maybe TRBD1 (6 bases). Germline CDR1 is SQVTM and CDR2 is ANQGSEA. The CDR3 spans 14 residues. Between the trimmed V and J ends, which lost 0 bases and 3 bases, there was a span of 11 bases. The CDR3 bases are TGCAGCGTTGAAGAGGGGAAGGGGGAAGAGACCCAGTACTTC. Its translation is CSVEEGKGEETQYF.

The V and J genes are TRBV6-6 and TRBJ2-3; D ambiguous. Trimming took 2 bases from V and 0 from J, leaving 12 bases between them. The CDR3 loop spans 16 amino acids. Germline V gene data show CDR1 as MNHNY and CDR2 as SVGAGI (reference sequence). CDR3 in DNA: TGTGCCAGCAGTTACCCTCTCCTCAATAGCACAGATACGCAGTATTTT. Protein sequence: CASSYPLLNSTDTQYF.

This clone was recorded once. The V call is TRBV5-6, the J call TRBJ2-1; D gene ambiguous. The CDR3 covers 11 residues. V was cut by 0 bases and J by 8 bases, with 3 bases left in between. Germline V CDR1 and CDR2: SGHDT, YYEEEE. CDR3 residues: CASSLDHEQFF. CDR3 bases: TGTGCCAGCAGCTTGGACCATGAGCAGTTCTTC.

This rearrangement joins TRBV7-9 to TRBJ1-3; 7 nucleotides match TRBD1. Germline V lookup: CDR1 SEHNR, CDR2 FQNEAQ (reference sequence). This CDR3 has 15 residues. V was clipped by 5 bases and J by 2 bases; unmatched bases: 6. The CDR3 reads CASSVGQTTGNTIYF. CDR3 nucleotides: TGTGCCAGCAGCGTGGGACAGACCACTGGAAACACCATATATTTT. The full variable domain, completed using reference TRBV7-9 and TRBJ1-3, is DTGVSQNPRHKITKRGQNVTFRCDPISEHNRLYWYRQTLGQGPEFLTYFQNEAQLEKSRLLSDRFSAERPKGSFSTLEIQRTEQGDSAMYLCASSVGQTTGNTIYFGEGSWLTVV.

This clone appeared a single time. The genes are TRBV4-3 and TRBJ2-7; D gene unclear. Per the germline V gene, CDR1 is LGHNA and CDR2 is YSLEER. V shed 1 base and J shed 2 bases, with 12 bases lying between them. The CDR3 length is 15 residues. This chain's CDR3 is CASSQGYRAPYEQYF. In DNA form, the CDR3 reads TGCGCCAGCAGCCAAGGCTATAGAGCCCCCTACGAGCAGTACTTC.

The table lists this clone with a count of one. The chain uses TRBV4-1 and TRBJ2-3; 7 bases match TRBD2. The germline V gene encodes CDR1 MGHRA and CDR2 YSYEKL. Germline trimming cut 0 bases from V and 1 base from J; bases unmatched to any gene: 7. This CDR3 spans 17 amino acids. The CDR3: CASSQEFRLAGTDTQYF. DNA of the CDR3: TGCGCCAGCAGCCAAGAATTTAGGCTAGCGGGCACAGATACGCAGTATTTT.

V is TRBV12-5 and J is TRBJ2-5; 10 positions agree with TRBD1. Trimming at V came to 6 bases and at J to 5 bases, leaving 9 bases not matched to a gene. CDR1 and CDR2 (germline): LGHNT, FRNRAP. This CDR3 region has 15 residues. The CDR3 reads CASGSSTGGGETQYF. As DNA, the CDR3 is TGTGCTAGTGGGTCATCGACAGGGGGCGGGGAGACCCAGTACTTC.

This clone was seen only a few times. V gene TRBV15 combines with J gene TRBJ2-7; TRBD2 aligns across 8 bases. V shed 4 bases, J shed 5 bases, and the junction held 7 bases outside the gene matches. Germline V gene data show CDR1 as LNHNV and CDR2 as YYDKDF (reference sequence). The CDR3 consists of 14 residues. The CDR3 sequence: CATSMRLAMNEQYF. CDR3 nucleotides: TGTGCCACCAGCATGAGACTAGCGATGAACGAGCAGTACTTC.